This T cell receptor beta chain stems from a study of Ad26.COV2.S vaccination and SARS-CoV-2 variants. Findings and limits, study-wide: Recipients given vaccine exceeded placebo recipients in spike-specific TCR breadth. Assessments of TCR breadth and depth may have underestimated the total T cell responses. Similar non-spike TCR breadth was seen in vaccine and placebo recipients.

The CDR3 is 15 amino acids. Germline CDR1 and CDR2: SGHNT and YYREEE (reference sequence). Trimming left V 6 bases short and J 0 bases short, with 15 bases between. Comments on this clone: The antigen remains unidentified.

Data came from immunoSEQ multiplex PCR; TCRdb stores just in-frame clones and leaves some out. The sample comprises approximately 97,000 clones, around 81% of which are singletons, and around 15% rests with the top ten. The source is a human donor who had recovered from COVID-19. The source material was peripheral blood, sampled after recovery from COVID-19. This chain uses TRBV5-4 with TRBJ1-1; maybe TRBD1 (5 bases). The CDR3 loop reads CASTTGGVVNTEAFF. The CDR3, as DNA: TGTGCCAGCACAACCGGGGGGGTGGTGAACACTGAAGCTTTCTTT. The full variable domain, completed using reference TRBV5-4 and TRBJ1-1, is ETGVTQSPTHLIKTRGQQVTLRCSSQSGHNTVSWYQQALGQGPQFIFQYYREEENGRGNFPPRFSGLQFPNYSSELNVNALELDDSALYLCASTTGGVVNTEAFFGQGTRLTVV.